The rows below give T cell receptor beta chains drawn from one sample of a study of blood T cell repertoires in COVID-19. Produced via immunoSEQ multiplex PCR; TCRdb's table is partial and in-frame only. The sample yields approximately 250,000 clones, about 91% seen once. Sequencing was carried out using PBMCs or T cells enriched from blood (not recorded which). The receptors derive from a man aged 35 to 55 who had been exposed to COVID-19. CDR3s include the opening cysteine and the closing phenylalanine or tryptophan. The D gene is left open where the match is weak. Clone sizes are given selectively: once, few, many, or a class where the clone is expanded.

J gene: TRBJ1-2; V gene: TRBV15; D gene: TRBD1; clone size: NA; CDR3 protein: CATRGTGLRANYGYTF; CDR3 DNA: TGTGCCACCAGGGGGACAGGCCTCCGAGCTAACTATGGCTACACCTTC
J gene: TRBJ2-3; V gene: TRBV11-2; D gene: TRBD2; clone size: once; CDR3 protein: CASRGWGGKPRTDTQYF; CDR3 DNA: TGTGCCAGCAGAGGATGGGGAGGGAAACCCCGCACAGATACGCAGTATTTT
J gene: TRBJ2-5; V gene: TRBV10-3; D gene: NA; clone size: NA; CDR3 protein: CAISEGGGGETQYF; CDR3 DNA: TGTGCCATCAGTGAAGGCGGAGGTGGAGAGACCCAGTACTTC
J gene: TRBJ2-1; V gene: TRBV19; D gene: TRBD2; clone size: NA; CDR3 protein: CASRPWGGLHYNEQFF; CDR3 DNA: TGTGCCAGTAGGCCCTGGGGAGGGCTTCACTACAATGAGCAGTTCTTC
J gene: TRBJ2-2; V gene: TRBV7-3; D gene: TRBD1; clone size: few; CDR3 protein: CASSPLGTGSGGELFF; CDR3 DNA: TGTGCCAGCAGCCCTCTAGGGACAGGGAGCGGCGGGGAGCTGTTTTTT
J gene: TRBJ1-5; V gene: TRBV4-1; D gene: NA; clone size: NA; CDR3 protein: CASSQGAGNYNQPQHF; CDR3 DNA: TGCGCCAGCAGCCAAGGTGCGGGCAATTACAATCAGCCCCAGCATTTT
J gene: TRBJ1-4; V gene: TRBV4-3; D gene: NA; clone size: NA; CDR3 protein: CASSQVVQGGEKLFF; CDR3 DNA: TGCGCCAGCAGCCAAGTGGTACAGGGTGGTGAAAAACTGTTTTTT
J gene: TRBJ1-3; V gene: TRBV30; D gene: TRBD1; clone size: once; CDR3 protein: CAWDRGLGNTIYF; CDR3 DNA: TGTGCCTGGGACAGGGGGCTTGGAAACACCATATATTTT
J gene: TRBJ2-2; V gene: TRBV30; D gene: TRBD1; clone size: NA; CDR3 protein: CAWSGTGVPGELFF; CDR3 DNA: TGTGCCTGGAGTGGGACAGGGGTCCCCGGGGAGCTGTTTTTT
J gene: TRBJ1-2; V gene: TRBV5-1; D gene: TRBD1; clone size: once; CDR3 protein: CASSLGQGALIGYTF; CDR3 DNA: TGCGCCAGCAGCTTGGGCCAGGGGGCGCTGATAGGCTACACCTTC
J gene: TRBJ2-2; V gene: TRBV7-6; D gene: TRBD1; clone size: NA; CDR3 protein: CASSPRTGGRFDTGELFF; CDR3 DNA: TGTGCCAGCAGCCCGCGGACAGGGGGTCGGTTTGACACCGGGGAGCTGTTTTTT
J gene: TRBJ2-7; V gene: TRBV27; D gene: TRBD2; clone size: NA; CDR3 protein: CASSPSPWVAGDHEQYF; CDR3 DNA: TGTGCCAGCAGTCCATCCCCATGGGTAGCGGGAGACCACGAGCAGTACTTC
J gene: TRBJ2-5; V gene: TRBV9; D gene: TRBD2; clone size: NA; CDR3 protein: CASSVGTSGHSETQYF; CDR3 DNA: TGTGCCAGCAGCGTTGGGACTAGCGGCCACTCAGAGACCCAGTACTTC
J gene: TRBJ2-1; V gene: TRBV21-1; D gene: NA; clone size: NA; CDR3 protein: CASSECGGRAGVRSYNEQFF; CDR3 DNA: TGTGCCAGCAGTGAATGCGGCGGGAGGGCCGGGGTCAGGTCCTACAATGAGCAGTTCTTC
J gene: TRBJ1-2; V gene: TRBV3-1/TRBV3-2; D gene: TRBD1; clone size: NA; CDR3 protein: CASSQDRGFVGYTF; CDR3 DNA: TGTGCCAGCAGCCAAGACAGGGGGTTCGTTGGCTACACCTTC
J gene: TRBJ2-1; V gene: TRBV11-3; D gene: TRBD2; clone size: NA; CDR3 protein: CASSLVREGLQFF; CDR3 DNA: TGTGCCAGCAGCTTAGTCAGGGAGGGTCTGCAGTTCTTC
J gene: TRBJ2-5; V gene: TRBV28; D gene: NA; clone size: NA; CDR3 protein: CASSLGTKQETQYF; CDR3 DNA: TGTGCCAGCAGTTTAGGGACAAAACAAGAGACCCAGTACTTC
J gene: TRBJ1-2; V gene: TRBV7-9; D gene: NA; clone size: NA; CDR3 protein: CASSFRSYGYTF; CDR3 DNA: TGTGCCAGCAGCTTCCGTAGCTATGGCTACACCTTC
J gene: TRBJ1-2; V gene: TRBV2; D gene: NA; clone size: NA; CDR3 protein: CASSAGRVYGYTF; CDR3 DNA: TGTGCCAGCAGTGCGGGCAGGGTTTATGGCTACACCTTC
J gene: TRBJ1-2; V gene: TRBV7-2; D gene: TRBD1; clone size: NA; CDR3 protein: CASSLGQGANYGYTF; CDR3 DNA: TGTGCCAGCAGCCTGGGACAGGGAGCTAACTATGGCTACACCTTC
J gene: TRBJ2-2; V gene: TRBV5-1; D gene: TRBD2; clone size: NA; CDR3 protein: CASSLYREREVAGELFF; CDR3 DNA: TGCGCCAGCAGCTTGTATCGAGAGCGGGAGGTAGCCGGGGAGCTGTTTTTT
J gene: TRBJ1-2; V gene: TRBV30; D gene: NA; clone size: NA; CDR3 protein: CAWSPDSYGYTF; CDR3 DNA: TGTGCCTGGAGCCCAGATTCCTATGGCTACACCTTC
J gene: TRBJ1-1; V gene: TRBV19; D gene: NA; clone size: NA; CDR3 protein: CASSISSGMNTEAFF; CDR3 DNA: TGTGCCAGTAGTATTAGCTCAGGGATGAACACTGAAGCTTTCTTT
J gene: TRBJ2-3; V gene: TRBV25-1; D gene: NA; clone size: NA; CDR3 protein: CASSIGTSQRDTQYF; CDR3 DNA: TGTGCCAGCAGTATAGGGACATCCCAAAGGGATACGCAGTATTTT
J gene: TRBJ2-1; V gene: TRBV4-1; D gene: TRBD2; clone size: NA; CDR3 protein: CASRKTSGRVYEQFF; CDR3 DNA: TGCGCCAGCAGGAAAACTAGCGGGAGAGTCTATGAGCAGTTCTTC
J gene: TRBJ1-1; V gene: TRBV28; D gene: TRBD1; clone size: NA; CDR3 protein: CASSSTGEENTEAFF; CDR3 DNA: TGTGCCAGCAGTTCGACAGGGGAAGAGAACACTGAAGCTTTCTTT
J gene: TRBJ1-2; V gene: TRBV7-9; D gene: NA; clone size: NA; CDR3 protein: CASSFGGAGYTF; CDR3 DNA: TGTGCCAGCAGCTTCGGGGGAGCCGGCTACACCTTC
J gene: TRBJ2-5; V gene: TRBV7-2; D gene: TRBD2; clone size: once; CDR3 protein: CASNIAGGQETQYF; CDR3 DNA: TGTGCCAGCAACATTGCCGGGGGGCAAGAGACCCAGTACTTC
J gene: TRBJ1-4; V gene: TRBV5-1; D gene: TRBD1; clone size: NA; CDR3 protein: CASSLGQGGANEKLFF; CDR3 DNA: TGCGCCAGCAGCTTGGGACAGGGAGGAGCTAATGAAAAACTGTTTTTT
J gene: TRBJ2-5; V gene: TRBV14; D gene: NA; clone size: NA; CDR3 protein: CASSPSRETQYF; CDR3 DNA: TGTGCCAGCAGCCCAAGTAGAGAGACCCAGTACTTC
J gene: TRBJ2-1; V gene: TRBV10-2; D gene: TRBD2; clone size: NA; CDR3 protein: CASTPSGSNEQFF; CDR3 DNA: TGCGCCAGCACCCCTAGCGGGAGCAATGAGCAGTTCTTC
J gene: TRBJ2-7; V gene: TRBV7-8; D gene: TRBD2; clone size: NA; CDR3 protein: CASSPPSGLAAAYEQYF; CDR3 DNA: TGTGCCAGCAGCCCACCTTCGGGACTAGCGGCCGCATACGAGCAGTACTTC
J gene: TRBJ1-5; V gene: TRBV6-8; D gene: NA; clone size: NA; CDR3 protein: CASRHGGCNQPQHF; CDR3 DNA: TGTGCCAGCAGACACGGGGGATGCAATCAGCCCCAGCATTTT
J gene: TRBJ1-5; V gene: TRBV28; D gene: NA; clone size: NA; CDR3 protein: CASSFRRNNQPQHF; CDR3 DNA: TGTGCCAGCAGTTTTCGCAGGAACAATCAGCCCCAGCATTTT
J gene: TRBJ1-2; V gene: TRBV18; D gene: TRBD1; clone size: NA; CDR3 protein: CASSADRGQKGYTF; CDR3 DNA: TGTGCCAGCTCAGCTGACAGGGGGCAGAAGGGCTACACCTTC
J gene: TRBJ2-2; V gene: TRBV19; D gene: NA; clone size: NA; CDR3 protein: CASSMLAFTGELFF; CDR3 DNA: TGTGCCAGTAGTATGTTAGCGTTCACCGGGGAGCTGTTTTTT
J gene: TRBJ1-1; V gene: TRBV3-1/TRBV3-2; D gene: NA; clone size: NA; CDR3 protein: CASSRKGANTEAFF; CDR3 DNA: TGTGCCAGCAGCCGCAAAGGAGCAAACACTGAAGCTTTCTTT
J gene: TRBJ1-2; V gene: TRBV29-1; D gene: NA; clone size: once; CDR3 protein: CSVEFRYGYTF; CDR3 DNA: TGCAGCGTTGAATTCCGCTATGGCTACACCTTC
J gene: TRBJ2-7; V gene: TRBV18; D gene: NA; clone size: NA; CDR3 protein: CASSPLLTSYEQYF; CDR3 DNA: TGTGCCAGCTCACCGCTCCTGACTTCATACGAGCAGTACTTC
J gene: TRBJ2-7; V gene: TRBV18; D gene: TRBD2; clone size: NA; CDR3 protein: CASSPRQGGSSYEQYF; CDR3 DNA: TGTGCCAGCTCACCACGGCAAGGCGGGAGCTCCTACGAGCAGTACTTC
J gene: TRBJ2-3; V gene: TRBV7-3; D gene: TRBD2; clone size: NA; CDR3 protein: CASSPLRGRAGTDTQYF; CDR3 DNA: TGTGCCAGCAGCCCACTCCGGGGGAGGGCCGGGACAGATACGCAGTATTTT
J gene: TRBJ2-1; V gene: TRBV3-1/TRBV3-2; D gene: NA; clone size: NA; CDR3 protein: CASSQGSSSYNEQFF; CDR3 DNA: TGTGCCAGCAGCCAAGGTAGTAGCAGCTACAATGAGCAGTTCTTC
J gene: TRBJ1-2; V gene: TRBV19; D gene: NA; clone size: NA; CDR3 protein: CASSFHTGKDYVGYTF; CDR3 DNA: TGTGCCAGTAGTTTCCATACCGGGAAGGACTATGTGGGCTACACCTTC
J gene: TRBJ1-3; V gene: TRBV12-3/TRBV12-4; D gene: NA; clone size: once; CDR3 protein: CASSLTGRNTIYF; CDR3 DNA: TGTGCCAGCAGTTTAACGGGTCGAAACACCATATATTTT
J gene: TRBJ2-1; V gene: TRBV24-1; D gene: TRBD2; clone size: NA; CDR3 protein: CATSGLAGVEQFF; CDR3 DNA: TGTGCCACCTCCGGACTAGCGGGAGTCGAGCAGTTCTTC
J gene: TRBJ2-7; V gene: TRBV6-2/TRBV6-3; D gene: TRBD2; clone size: NA; CDR3 protein: CASSLAGSSYEQYF; CDR3 DNA: TGTGCCAGCAGTTTAGCGGGGAGCTCCTACGAGCAGTACTTC
J gene: TRBJ1-1; V gene: TRBV4-1; D gene: NA; clone size: NA; CDR3 protein: CASSQDLQGSEAFF; CDR3 DNA: TGCGCCAGCAGCCAAGATCTGCAGGGGTCTGAAGCTTTCTTT
J gene: TRBJ2-2; V gene: TRBV4-2; D gene: NA; clone size: once; CDR3 protein: CASSHLIADNTGELFF; CDR3 DNA: TGTGCCAGCAGCCACCTCATAGCGGACAACACCGGGGAGCTGTTTTTT
J gene: TRBJ2-1; V gene: TRBV11-2; D gene: TRBD2; clone size: NA; CDR3 protein: CASSLTGGPINEQFF; CDR3 DNA: TGTGCCAGCAGCTTGACGGGAGGGCCTATAAATGAGCAGTTCTTC
J gene: TRBJ2-2; V gene: TRBV12-3/TRBV12-4; D gene: NA; clone size: once; CDR3 protein: CASSLVETGELFF; CDR3 DNA: TGTGCCAGCAGTTTAGTGGAGACCGGGGAGCTGTTTTTT
J gene: TRBJ1-1; V gene: TRBV14; D gene: NA; clone size: NA; CDR3 protein: CASSRGAGTILTEAFF; CDR3 DNA: TGTGCCAGCAGCCGAGGAGCCGGGACAATTCTCACTGAAGCTTTCTTT
J gene: TRBJ2-7; V gene: TRBV13; D gene: TRBD2; clone size: NA; CDR3 protein: CASSLGGGSWGYEQYF; CDR3 DNA: TGTGCCAGCAGCTTAGGCGGCGGGAGTTGGGGATACGAGCAGTACTTC
J gene: TRBJ1-1; V gene: TRBV14; D gene: TRBD1; clone size: NA; CDR3 protein: CASSQEAQGGWAEAFF; CDR3 DNA: TGTGCCAGCAGCCAAGAGGCCCAGGGGGGATGGGCTGAAGCTTTCTTT
J gene: TRBJ2-6; V gene: TRBV7-3; D gene: TRBD1; clone size: NA; CDR3 protein: CASSGTGAGANVLTF; CDR3 DNA: TGTGCCAGCAGCGGGACAGGTGCAGGAGCCAACGTCCTGACTTTC
J gene: TRBJ2-4; V gene: TRBV21-1; D gene: NA; clone size: NA; CDR3 protein: CASSKELVQNIQYF; CDR3 DNA: TGTGCCAGCAGCAAAGAACTGGTCCAAAACATTCAGTACTTC
J gene: TRBJ1-2; V gene: TRBV9; D gene: TRBD1; clone size: NA; CDR3 protein: CASSGRTGGGYTF; CDR3 DNA: TGTGCCAGCAGCGGCAGGACAGGTGGTGGCTACACCTTC
J gene: TRBJ2-3; V gene: TRBV11-3; D gene: NA; clone size: once; CDR3 protein: CASSLVGDRGDTQYF; CDR3 DNA: TGTGCCAGCAGCTTAGTCGGGGACCGGGGGGATACGCAGTATTTT
J gene: TRBJ2-7; V gene: TRBV28; D gene: NA; clone size: NA; CDR3 protein: CASSPSMEQYF; CDR3 DNA: TGTGCCAGCAGTCCTAGTATGGAGCAGTACTTC
J gene: TRBJ2-3; V gene: TRBV5-1; D gene: TRBD1; clone size: NA; CDR3 protein: CASSLQTGGADTQYF; CDR3 DNA: TGCGCCAGCAGCTTGCAGACAGGGGGAGCAGATACGCAGTATTTT